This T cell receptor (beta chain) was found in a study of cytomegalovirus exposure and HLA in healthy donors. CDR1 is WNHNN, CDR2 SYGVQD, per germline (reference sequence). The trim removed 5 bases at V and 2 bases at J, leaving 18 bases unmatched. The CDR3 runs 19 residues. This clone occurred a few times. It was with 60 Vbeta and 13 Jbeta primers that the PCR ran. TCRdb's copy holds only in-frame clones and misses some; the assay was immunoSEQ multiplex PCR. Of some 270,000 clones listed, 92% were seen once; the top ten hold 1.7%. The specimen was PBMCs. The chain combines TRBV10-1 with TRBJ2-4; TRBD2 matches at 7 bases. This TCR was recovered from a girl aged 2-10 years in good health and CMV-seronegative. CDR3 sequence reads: CASSSGLGSSAGTKNIQYF. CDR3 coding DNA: TGCGCCAGCAGTTCCGGACTAGGCTCGTCTGCCGGGACCAAAAACATTCAGTACTTC.